This TCR beta chain was observed in a study of T cells in Graves' hyperthyroidism and ophthalmopathy. The V gene's germline CDR1 is SGHRS and CDR2 YFSETQ. This CDR3 has 14 amino acids. Trimming pared 4 bases from V and 4 bases from J, leaving 13 bases between. Newly diagnosed patients aged 18 to 65 had hyperthyroidism of under 2 months' duration. The PBMCs were sourced from fresh peripheral blood (around 9.9 ml). The source material, RNA transcripts, was used to amplify TCR beta CDR3 regions. The TCR CDR3 was amplified in a first-round RT-PCR using the HTBI primer set. Each CDR3 protein is one row after TCRdb ran MiXCR on the multiplex PCR reads. This sample has 300,000 to 450,000 distinct CDR3 sequences, with 14% found just once. This clonotype was detected only a few times.

The V and J genes are TRBV5-1 and TRBJ2-3, with a possible D match to TRBD2 (5 bases). What was sequenced was blood. The sequence came from a woman aged 55-75 years with Graves' hyperthyroidism. CDR3 loop: CASSPGTPADTQYF. CDR3 DNA sequence: TGCGCCAGCAGCCCGGGAACCCCGGCAGATACGCAGTATTTT. The complete variable domain, with remaining parts taken from reference TRBV5-1 and TRBJ2-3, reads KAGVTQTPRYLIKTRGQQVTLSCSPISGHRSVSWYQQTPGQGLQFLFEYFSETQRNKGNFPGRFSGRQFSNSRSEMNVSTLELGDSALYLCASSPGTPADTQYFGPGTRLTVL.